Listed below are T cell receptor beta chains from one sample, sequenced in a study of T cell changes during pregnancy in multiple sclerosis. Libraries were prepared by immunoSEQ multiplex PCR; TCRdb keeps only in-frame clonotypes and omits some of them. The table has over 55,000 clones, roughly 93% seen once. The sample consisted of peripheral blood, taken after pregnancy. These receptors came from a female donor with multiple sclerosis, enrolled in a pregnancy study. CDR3s include the opening cysteine and the closing phenylalanine or tryptophan. Each record gives: J gene, D gene, V gene, clone size, CDR3 DNA, CDR3 protein. A D gene is named only where the DNA matches it firmly. The size entry is marked missing in some rows and otherwise reads once, few, many or a size class.

TRBJ2-1 TRBD2 TRBV9 NA TGTGCCAGCAGCGGACGGACTAGTCGTACCTACAATGAGCAGTTCTTC CASSGRTSRTYNEQFF
TRBJ2-3 TRBD2 TRBV2 NA TGTGCCAGCAGTGAACTAGCGGGAGGGCCGACAGATACGCAGTATTTT CASSELAGGPTDTQYF
TRBJ1-2 NA TRBV5-4 NA TGTGCCAGCAGACCTGGACAGCCCCTCTATGGCTACACCTTC CASRPGQPLYGYTF
TRBJ2-7 TRBD1 TRBV6-1 NA TGTGCCAGCAGGGGGACAGAGTTCTACGAGCAGTACTTC CASRGTEFYEQYF
TRBJ2-1 NA TRBV14 NA TGTGCCAGCAGCCTAAACAATGAGCAGTTCTTC CASSLNNEQFF
TRBJ2-5 TRBD1 TRBV28 NA TGTGCCAGCAGTTATCCCGTCGAAGGGGCAGGGGGCTTGGAGACCCAGTACTTC CASSYPVEGAGGLETQYF
TRBJ2-1 TRBD2 TRBV18 NA TGTGCCAGCTCACCAGTGACTAGCCCAAGGGACAATGAGCAGTTCTTC CASSPVTSPRDNEQFF
TRBJ2-5 TRBD2 TRBV5-4 NA TGTGCCAGCAGCCGCCCGGGACTAGCGGGAGGGCACCAAGAGACCCAGTACTTC CASSRPGLAGGHQETQYF
TRBJ2-5 TRBD1 TRBV7-2 few TGTGCCAGCAGAGAAGGACAGGGGGCCACGAAGACCCAGTACTTC CASREGQGATKTQYF
TRBJ1-2 TRBD1 TRBV27 NA TGTGCCAGCAGTTTAGAAGGGACAGGGGACGGCTACACCTTC CASSLEGTGDGYTF
TRBJ1-4 NA TRBV28 NA TGTGCCAGCAGTTTAGGAGATGAAAAACTGTTTTTT CASSLGDEKLFF
TRBJ2-1 TRBD2 TRBV19 NA TGTGCCAGTAGCTCCCGCCGGGAGGGAGCTTACAATGAGCAGTTCTTC CASSSRREGAYNEQFF
TRBJ2-2 NA TRBV5-4 NA TGTGCCAGCAGCTTGAAGCAGGGTGAAACCGGGGAGCTGTTTTTT CASSLKQGETGELFF
TRBJ2-2 TRBD2 TRBV27 NA TGTGCCAGCAGTTCCAAAATATTATTTACTAGCGGGAACACCGGGGAGCTGTTTTTT CASSSKILFTSGNTGELFF
TRBJ2-7 NA TRBV4-1 once TGCGCCAGCAGCCAACTGGGACACCCTTTCGAGCAGTACTTC CASSQLGHPFEQYF